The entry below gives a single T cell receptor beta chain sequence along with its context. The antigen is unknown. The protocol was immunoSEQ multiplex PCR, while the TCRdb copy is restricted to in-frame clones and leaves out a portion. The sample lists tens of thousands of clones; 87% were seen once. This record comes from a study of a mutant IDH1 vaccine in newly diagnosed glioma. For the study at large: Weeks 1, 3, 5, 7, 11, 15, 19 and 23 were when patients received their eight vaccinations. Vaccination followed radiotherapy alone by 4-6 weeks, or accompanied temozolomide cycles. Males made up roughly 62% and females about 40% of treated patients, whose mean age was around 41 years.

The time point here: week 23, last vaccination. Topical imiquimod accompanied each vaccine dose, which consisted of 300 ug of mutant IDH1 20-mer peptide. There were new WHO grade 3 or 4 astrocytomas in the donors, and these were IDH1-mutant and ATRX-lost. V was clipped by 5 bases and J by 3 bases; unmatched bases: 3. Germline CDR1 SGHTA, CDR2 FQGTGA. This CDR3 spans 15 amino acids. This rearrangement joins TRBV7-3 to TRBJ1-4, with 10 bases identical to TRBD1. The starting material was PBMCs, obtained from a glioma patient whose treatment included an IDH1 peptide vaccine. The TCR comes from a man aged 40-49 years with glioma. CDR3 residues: CASSKDRGANEKLFF. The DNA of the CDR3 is TGTGCCAGCAGCAAGGACAGGGGGGCTAATGAAAAACTGTTTTTT.